The clone carrying this TCR beta chain was recorded at least ten times. The data stem from a study of T cells after yellow fever vaccination. TCRdb used MiXCR to reprocess the 5' RACE reads, holding one entry per CDR3 protein. The table includes around 200,000 distinct CDR3 sequences, about 10% detected once. There are 14 residues in the CDR3. In germline, CDR1 is SQVTM, CDR2 ANQGSEA. The germline V and J ends were trimmed by 3 bases and 8 bases, with 17 bases remaining between them. The chain links TRBV29-1 to TRBJ2-1; D is ambiguous. Sequences were derived from CD8+ T cells sorted from PBMCs, sampled 15 days after the yellow fever booster vaccination. The clonotype was recovered from a man in his late teens or twenties who received the YFV17D yellow fever vaccine. The CDR3, as DNA: TGCAGCGTTGATGGGGTAGGGTACGAGGATGAGCAGTTCTTC. This encodes CSVDGVGYEDEQFF.